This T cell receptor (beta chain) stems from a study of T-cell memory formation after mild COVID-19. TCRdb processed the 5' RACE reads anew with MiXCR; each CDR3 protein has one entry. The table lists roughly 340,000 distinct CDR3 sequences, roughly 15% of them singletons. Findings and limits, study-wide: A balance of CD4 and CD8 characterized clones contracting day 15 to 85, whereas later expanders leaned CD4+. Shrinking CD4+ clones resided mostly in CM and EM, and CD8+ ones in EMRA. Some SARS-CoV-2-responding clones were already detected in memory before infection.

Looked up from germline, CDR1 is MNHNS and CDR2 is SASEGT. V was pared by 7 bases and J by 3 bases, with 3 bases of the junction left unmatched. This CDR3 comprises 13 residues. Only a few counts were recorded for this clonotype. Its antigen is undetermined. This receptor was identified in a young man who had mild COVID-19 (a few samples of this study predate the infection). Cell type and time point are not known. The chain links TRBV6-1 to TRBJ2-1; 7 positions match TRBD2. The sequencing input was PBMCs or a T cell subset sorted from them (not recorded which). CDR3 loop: CASTGTIYNEQFF. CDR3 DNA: TGTGCCAGCACCGGGACTATCTACAATGAGCAGTTCTTC.